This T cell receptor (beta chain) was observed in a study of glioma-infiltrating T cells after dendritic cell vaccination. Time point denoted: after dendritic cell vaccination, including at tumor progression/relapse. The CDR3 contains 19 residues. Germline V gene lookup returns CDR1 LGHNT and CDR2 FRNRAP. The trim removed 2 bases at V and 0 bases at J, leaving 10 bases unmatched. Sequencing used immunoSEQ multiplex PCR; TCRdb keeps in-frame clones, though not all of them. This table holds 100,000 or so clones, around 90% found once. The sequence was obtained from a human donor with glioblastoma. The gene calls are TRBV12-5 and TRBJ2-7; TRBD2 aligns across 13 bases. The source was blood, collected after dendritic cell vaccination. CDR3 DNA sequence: TGTGCTAGTGGTTTGTTGAGGGTGACTAGCGGGAGGCCCTCCTACGAGCAGTACTTC. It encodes CASGLLRVTSGRPSYEQYF.